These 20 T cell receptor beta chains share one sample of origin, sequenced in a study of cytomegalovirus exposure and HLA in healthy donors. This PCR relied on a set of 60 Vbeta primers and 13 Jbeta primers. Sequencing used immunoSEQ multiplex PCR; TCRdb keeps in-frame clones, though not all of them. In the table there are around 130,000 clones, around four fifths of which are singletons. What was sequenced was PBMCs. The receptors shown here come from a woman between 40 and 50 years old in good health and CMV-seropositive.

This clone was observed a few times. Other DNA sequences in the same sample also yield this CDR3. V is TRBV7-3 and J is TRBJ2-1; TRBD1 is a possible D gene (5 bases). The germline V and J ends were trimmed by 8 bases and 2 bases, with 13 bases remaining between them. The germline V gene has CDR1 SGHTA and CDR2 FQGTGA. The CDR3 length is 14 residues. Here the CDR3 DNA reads TGTGCCAGCCGTAGGGGATCGGCCTACAATGAGCAGTTCTTC. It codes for CASRRGSAYNEQFF.

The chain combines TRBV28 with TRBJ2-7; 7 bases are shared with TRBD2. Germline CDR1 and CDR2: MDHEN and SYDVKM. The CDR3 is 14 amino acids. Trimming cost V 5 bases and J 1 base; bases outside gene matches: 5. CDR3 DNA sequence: TGTGCCAGCAGTATACCGGGACTATCCTACGAGCAGTACTTC. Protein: CASSIPGLSYEQYF.

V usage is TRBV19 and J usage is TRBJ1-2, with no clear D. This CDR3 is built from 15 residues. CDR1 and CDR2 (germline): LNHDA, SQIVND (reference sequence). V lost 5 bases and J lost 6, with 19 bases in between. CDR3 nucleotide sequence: TGTGCCAGTAGTGACATCGGGGAGAACCAGGATGGCTACACCTTC. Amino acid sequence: CASSDIGENQDGYTF.

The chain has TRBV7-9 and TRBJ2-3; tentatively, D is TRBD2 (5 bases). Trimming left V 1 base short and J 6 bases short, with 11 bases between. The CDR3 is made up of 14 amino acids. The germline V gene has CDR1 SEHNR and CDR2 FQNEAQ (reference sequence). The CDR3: CASSLGGSADTQYF. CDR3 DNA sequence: TGTGCCAGCAGCTTAGGAGGGAGCGCGGATACGCAGTATTTT. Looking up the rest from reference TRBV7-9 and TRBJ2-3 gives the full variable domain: DTGVSQNPRHKITKRGQNVTFRCDPISEHNRLYWYRQTLGQGPEFLTYFQNEAQLEKSRLLSDRFSAERPKGSFSTLEIQRTEQGDSAMYLCASSLGGSADTQYFGPGTRLTVL.

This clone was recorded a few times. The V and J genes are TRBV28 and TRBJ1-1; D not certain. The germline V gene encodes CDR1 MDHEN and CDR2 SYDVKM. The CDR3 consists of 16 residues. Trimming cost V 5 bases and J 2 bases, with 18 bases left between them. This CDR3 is CASSLTANSLNTEAFF. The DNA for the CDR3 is TGTGCCAGCAGTCTTACAGCCAACAGCCTTAACACTGAAGCTTTCTTT.

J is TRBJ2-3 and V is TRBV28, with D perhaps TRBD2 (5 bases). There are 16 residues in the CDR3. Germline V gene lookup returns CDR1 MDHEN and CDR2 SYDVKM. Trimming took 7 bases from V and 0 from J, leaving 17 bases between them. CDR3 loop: CASTINGETSTDTQYF. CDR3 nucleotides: TGTGCCAGCACCATTAATGGGGAGACTAGCACAGATACGCAGTATTTT.

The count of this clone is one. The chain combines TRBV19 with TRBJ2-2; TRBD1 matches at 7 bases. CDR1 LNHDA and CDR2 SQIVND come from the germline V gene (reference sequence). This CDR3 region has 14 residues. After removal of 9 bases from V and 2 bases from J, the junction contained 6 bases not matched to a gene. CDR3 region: CASNRQGNTGELFF. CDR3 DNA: TGTGCCAGCAATCGACAGGGAAACACCGGGGAGCTGTTTTTT.

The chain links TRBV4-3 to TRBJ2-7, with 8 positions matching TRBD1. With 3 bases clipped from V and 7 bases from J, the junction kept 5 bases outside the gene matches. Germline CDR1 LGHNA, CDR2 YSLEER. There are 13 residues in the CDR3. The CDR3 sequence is CASSQTGDGEQYF. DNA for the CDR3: TGCGCCAGCAGCCAGACAGGGGATGGGGAGCAGTACTTC.

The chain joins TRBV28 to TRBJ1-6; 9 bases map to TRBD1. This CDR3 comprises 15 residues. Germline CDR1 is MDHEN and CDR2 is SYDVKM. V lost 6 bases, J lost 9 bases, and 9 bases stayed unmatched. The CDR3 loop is CASRASTGGSSPLHF. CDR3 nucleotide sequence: TGTGCCAGCAGGGCTTCGACAGGGGGAAGTTCACCCCTCCACTTT.

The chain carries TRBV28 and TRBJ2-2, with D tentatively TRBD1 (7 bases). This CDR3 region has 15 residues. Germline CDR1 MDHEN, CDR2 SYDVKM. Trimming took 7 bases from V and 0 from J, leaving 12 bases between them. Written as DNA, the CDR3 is TGTGCCAGCACCCCAGGGGGGACGAACACCGGGGAGCTGTTTTTT. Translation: CASTPGGTNTGELFF.

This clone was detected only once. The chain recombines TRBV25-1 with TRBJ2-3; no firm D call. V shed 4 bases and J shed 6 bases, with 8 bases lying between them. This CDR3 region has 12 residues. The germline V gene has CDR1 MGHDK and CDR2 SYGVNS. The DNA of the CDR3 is TGTGCCAGCAGTGTACTTCGGGATACGCAGTATTTT. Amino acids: CASSVLRDTQYF.

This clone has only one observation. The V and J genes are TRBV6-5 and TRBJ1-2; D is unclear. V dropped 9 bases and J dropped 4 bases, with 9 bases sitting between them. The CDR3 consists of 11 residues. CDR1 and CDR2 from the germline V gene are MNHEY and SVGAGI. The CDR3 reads CASGSGYGYTF. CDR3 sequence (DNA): TGTGCCAGTGGGTCGGGCTATGGCTACACCTTC.

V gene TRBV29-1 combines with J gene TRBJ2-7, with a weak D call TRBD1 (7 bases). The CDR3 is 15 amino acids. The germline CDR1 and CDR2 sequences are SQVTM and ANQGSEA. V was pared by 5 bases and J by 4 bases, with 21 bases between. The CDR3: CSVPLQKSGGYEQYF. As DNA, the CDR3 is TGCAGCGTTCCCCTTCAGAAGTCAGGGGGGTACGAGCAGTACTTC.

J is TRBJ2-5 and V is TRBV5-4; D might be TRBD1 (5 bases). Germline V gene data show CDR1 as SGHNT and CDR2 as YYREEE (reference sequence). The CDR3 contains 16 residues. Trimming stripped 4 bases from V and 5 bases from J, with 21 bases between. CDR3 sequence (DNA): TGTGCCAGCAGCCCAGGACAACCCGTCCGTGGGGAGACCCAGTACTTC. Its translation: CASSPGQPVRGETQYF.

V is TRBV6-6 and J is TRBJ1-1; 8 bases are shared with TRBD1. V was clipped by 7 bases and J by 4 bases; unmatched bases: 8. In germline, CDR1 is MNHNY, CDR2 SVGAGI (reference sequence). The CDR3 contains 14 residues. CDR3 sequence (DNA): TGTGCCAGCACCCCTCCCACAGGGGGCACTGAAGCTTTCTTT. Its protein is CASTPPTGGTEAFF.

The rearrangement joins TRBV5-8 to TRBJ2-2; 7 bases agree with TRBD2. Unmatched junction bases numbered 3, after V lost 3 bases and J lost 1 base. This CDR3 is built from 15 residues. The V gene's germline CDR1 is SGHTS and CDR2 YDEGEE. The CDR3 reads CASSSLAGNTGELFF. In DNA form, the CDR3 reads TGTGCCAGCAGCTCTTTAGCGGGGAACACCGGGGAGCTGTTTTTT.

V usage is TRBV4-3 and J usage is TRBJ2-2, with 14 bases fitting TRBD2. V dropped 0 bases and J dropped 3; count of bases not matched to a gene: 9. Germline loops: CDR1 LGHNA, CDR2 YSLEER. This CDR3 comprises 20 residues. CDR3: CASSQDFGLAGGRDTGELFF. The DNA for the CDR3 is TGCGCCAGCAGCCAAGACTTTGGACTAGCGGGGGGTCGCGACACCGGGGAGCTGTTTTTT.

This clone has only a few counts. The CDR3 DNA follows: TGCGCCAGCAGCTTGGGGGACAGGGGGAGAGAGACCCAGTACTTC. Its translation: CASSLGDRGRETQYF. V gene TRBV5-1 combines with J gene TRBJ2-5; 11 positions match TRBD1. Germline V gene data show CDR1 as SGHRS and CDR2 as YFSETQ. With 0 bases clipped from V and 4 bases from J, the junction kept 2 bases outside the gene matches. The CDR3 has 15 residues.

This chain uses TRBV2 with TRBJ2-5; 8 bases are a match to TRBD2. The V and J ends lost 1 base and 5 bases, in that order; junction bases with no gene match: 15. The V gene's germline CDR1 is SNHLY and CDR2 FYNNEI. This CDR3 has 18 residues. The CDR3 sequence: CASSEVQFGRGELETQYF. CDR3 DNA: TGTGCCAGCAGTGAAGTCCAATTTGGGCGGGGGGAGTTGGAGACCCAGTACTTC.

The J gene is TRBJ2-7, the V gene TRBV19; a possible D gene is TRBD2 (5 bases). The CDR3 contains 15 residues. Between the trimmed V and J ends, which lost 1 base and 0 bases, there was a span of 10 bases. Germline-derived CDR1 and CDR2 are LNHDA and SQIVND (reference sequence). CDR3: CASSIGAGISYEQYF. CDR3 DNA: TGTGCCAGTAGTATAGGGGCCGGGATCTCCTACGAGCAGTACTTC.